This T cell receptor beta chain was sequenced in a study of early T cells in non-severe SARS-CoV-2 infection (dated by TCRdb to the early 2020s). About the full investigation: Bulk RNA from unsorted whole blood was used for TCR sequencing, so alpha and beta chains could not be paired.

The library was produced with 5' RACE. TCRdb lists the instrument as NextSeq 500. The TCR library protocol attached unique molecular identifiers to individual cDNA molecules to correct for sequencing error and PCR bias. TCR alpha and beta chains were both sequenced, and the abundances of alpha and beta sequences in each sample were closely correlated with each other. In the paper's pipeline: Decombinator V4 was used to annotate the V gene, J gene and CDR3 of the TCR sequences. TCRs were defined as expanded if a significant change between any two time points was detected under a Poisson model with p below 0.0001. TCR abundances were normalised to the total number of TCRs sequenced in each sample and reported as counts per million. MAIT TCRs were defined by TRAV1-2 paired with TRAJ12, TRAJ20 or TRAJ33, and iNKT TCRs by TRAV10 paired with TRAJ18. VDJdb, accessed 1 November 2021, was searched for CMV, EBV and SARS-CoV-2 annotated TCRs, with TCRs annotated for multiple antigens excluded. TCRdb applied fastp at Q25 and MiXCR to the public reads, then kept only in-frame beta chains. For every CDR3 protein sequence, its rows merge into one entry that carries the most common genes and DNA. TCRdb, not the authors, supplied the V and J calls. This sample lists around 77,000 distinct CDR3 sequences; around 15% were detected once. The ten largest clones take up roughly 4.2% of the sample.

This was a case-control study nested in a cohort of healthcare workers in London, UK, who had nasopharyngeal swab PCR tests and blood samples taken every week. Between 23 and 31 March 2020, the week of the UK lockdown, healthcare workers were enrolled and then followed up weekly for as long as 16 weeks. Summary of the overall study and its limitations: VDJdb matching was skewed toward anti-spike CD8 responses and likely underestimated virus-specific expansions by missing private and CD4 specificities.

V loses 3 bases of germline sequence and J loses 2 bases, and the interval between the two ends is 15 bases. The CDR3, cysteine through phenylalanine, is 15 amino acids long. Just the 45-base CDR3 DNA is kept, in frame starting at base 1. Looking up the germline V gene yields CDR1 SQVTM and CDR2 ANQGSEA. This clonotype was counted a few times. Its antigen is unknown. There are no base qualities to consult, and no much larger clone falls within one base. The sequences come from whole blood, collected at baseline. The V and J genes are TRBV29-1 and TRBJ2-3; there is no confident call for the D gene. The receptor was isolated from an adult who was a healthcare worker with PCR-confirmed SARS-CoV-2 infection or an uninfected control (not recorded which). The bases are TGCAGCGTTGACCTGTCCCCGCATTCCACAGATACGCAGTATTTT. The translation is CSVDLSPHSTDTQYF.